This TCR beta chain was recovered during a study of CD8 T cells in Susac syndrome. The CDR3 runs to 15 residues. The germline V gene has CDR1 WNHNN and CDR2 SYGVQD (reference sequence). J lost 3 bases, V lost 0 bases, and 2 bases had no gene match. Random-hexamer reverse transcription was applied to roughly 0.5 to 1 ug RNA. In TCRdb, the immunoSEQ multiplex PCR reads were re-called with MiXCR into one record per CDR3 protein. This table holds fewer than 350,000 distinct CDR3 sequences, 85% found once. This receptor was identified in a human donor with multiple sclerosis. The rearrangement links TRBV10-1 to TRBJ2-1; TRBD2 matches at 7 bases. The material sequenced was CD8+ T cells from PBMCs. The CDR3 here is CASSESLADYNEQFF. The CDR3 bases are TGCGCCAGCAGTGAGTCCCTAGCGGACTACAATGAGCAGTTCTTC.